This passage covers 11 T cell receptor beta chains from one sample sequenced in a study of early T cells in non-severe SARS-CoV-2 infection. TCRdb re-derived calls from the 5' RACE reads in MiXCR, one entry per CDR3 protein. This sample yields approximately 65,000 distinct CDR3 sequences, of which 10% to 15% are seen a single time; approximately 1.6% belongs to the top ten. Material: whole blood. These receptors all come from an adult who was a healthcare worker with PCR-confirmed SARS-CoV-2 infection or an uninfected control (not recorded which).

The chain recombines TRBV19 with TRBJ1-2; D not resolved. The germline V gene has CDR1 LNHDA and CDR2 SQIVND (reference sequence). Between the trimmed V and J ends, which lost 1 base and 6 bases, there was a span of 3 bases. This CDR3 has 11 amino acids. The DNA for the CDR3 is TGTGCCAGTAGTATAGCAGATGGCTACACCTTC. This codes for CASSIADGYTF.

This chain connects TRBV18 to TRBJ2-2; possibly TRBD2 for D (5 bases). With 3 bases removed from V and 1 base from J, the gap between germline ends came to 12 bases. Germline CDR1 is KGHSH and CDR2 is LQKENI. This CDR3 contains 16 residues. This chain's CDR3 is CASSPFHSGNTGELFF. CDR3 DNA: TGTGCCAGCTCACCGTTCCACAGCGGGAACACCGGGGAGCTGTTTTTT.

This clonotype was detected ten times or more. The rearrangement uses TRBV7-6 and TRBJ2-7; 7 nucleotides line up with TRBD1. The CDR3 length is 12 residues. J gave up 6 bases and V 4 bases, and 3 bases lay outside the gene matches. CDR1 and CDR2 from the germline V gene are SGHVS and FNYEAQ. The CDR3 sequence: CASSSTGAEQYF. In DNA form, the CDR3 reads TGTGCCAGCAGCTCTACAGGGGCCGAGCAGTACTTC.

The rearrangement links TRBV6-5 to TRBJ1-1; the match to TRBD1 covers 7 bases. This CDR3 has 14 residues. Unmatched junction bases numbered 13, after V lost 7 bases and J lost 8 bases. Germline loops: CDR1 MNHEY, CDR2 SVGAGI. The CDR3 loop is CASTISGQDAEAFF. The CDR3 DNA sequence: TGTGCCAGCACCATAAGTGGACAGGATGCCGAAGCTTTCTTT.

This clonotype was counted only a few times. The chain's CDR3 is CASTGGSGYTF. The DNA of the CDR3 is TGTGCCAGCACAGGGGGGAGTGGCTACACCTTC. The V call is TRBV6-5, the J call TRBJ1-2, with 7 bases matching TRBD1. CDR3 length: 11 amino acids. Trimming cost V 7 bases and J 7 bases; bases outside gene matches: 3. The germline V gene encodes CDR1 MNHEY and CDR2 SVGAGI.

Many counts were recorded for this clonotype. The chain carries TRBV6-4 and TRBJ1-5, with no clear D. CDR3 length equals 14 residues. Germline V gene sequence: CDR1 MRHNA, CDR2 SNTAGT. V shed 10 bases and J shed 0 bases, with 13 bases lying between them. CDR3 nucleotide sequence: TGTGCCACCAGCCAAGGTTATAGCAATCAGCCCCAGCATTTT. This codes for CATSQGYSNQPQHF.

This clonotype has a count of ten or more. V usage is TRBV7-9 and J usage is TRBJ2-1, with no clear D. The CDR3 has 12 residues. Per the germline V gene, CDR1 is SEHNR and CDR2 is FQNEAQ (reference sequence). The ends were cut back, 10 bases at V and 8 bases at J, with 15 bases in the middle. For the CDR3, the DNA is TGTGCCATATCGGAGCCCTCCCATGAGCAGTTCTTC. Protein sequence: CAISEPSHEQFF.

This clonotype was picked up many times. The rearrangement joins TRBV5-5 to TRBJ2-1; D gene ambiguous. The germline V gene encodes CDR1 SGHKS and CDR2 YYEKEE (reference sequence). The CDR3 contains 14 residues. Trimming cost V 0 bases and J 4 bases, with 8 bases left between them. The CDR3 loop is CASSLVGSYNEQFF. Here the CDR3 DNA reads TGTGCCAGCAGCTTGGTTGGGTCGTACAATGAGCAGTTCTTC.

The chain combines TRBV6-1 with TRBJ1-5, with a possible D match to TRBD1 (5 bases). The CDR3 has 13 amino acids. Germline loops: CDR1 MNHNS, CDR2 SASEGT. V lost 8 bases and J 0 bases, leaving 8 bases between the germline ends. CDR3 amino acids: CASETVSNQPQHF. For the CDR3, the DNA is TGTGCCAGCGAGACAGTTAGCAATCAGCCCCAGCATTTT.

CDR3 protein: CASSEAETTNEKLFF. DNA of the CDR3: TGTGCCAGCAGTGAAGCCGAGACAACTAATGAAAAACTGTTTTTT. The chain couples TRBV6-1 to TRBJ1-4; D is uncertain. V was cut by 0 bases and J by 0 bases, with 5 bases left in between. This CDR3 spans 15 amino acids. Germline V lookup: CDR1 MNHNS, CDR2 SASEGT.

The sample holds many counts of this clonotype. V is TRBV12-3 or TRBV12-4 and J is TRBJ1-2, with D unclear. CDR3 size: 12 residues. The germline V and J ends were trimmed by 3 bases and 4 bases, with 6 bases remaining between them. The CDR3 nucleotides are TGTGCCAGCAGTTTGTCCTCCTATGGCTACACCTTC. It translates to CASSLSSYGYTF.